What follows are 26 T cell receptor beta chains derived from one specimen sequenced in a study of cytomegalovirus exposure and HLA in healthy donors. Researchers ran the PCR with 60 Vbeta and 13 Jbeta primers. The protocol was immunoSEQ multiplex PCR, while the TCRdb copy is restricted to in-frame clones and leaves out a portion. The sample contains about 80,000 clones, approximately 66% of which appear only once. Sequenced sample: PBMCs. The origin of the receptors is a male donor in good health and CMV-seropositive.

This clone was seen more than once but under ten times. The chain couples TRBV21-1 to TRBJ2-5; TRBD1 was called by the table and not checked on the DNA. TRBV21-1 is a documented pseudogene. The CDR3 totals 14 residues. In nucleotides, the CDR3 is TGTGCCAGCAGGCCGAGACAGGGACAAGAGACCCAGTACTTC. Protein sequence: CASRPRQGQETQYF.

This clone came up a few times. The CDR3 is CASKGTGYNEKLFF. CDR3 in DNA: TGCGCCAGCAAAGGGACAGGGTATAATGAAAAACTGTTTTTT. The rearrangement uses TRBV10-2 and TRBJ1-4; 9 bases are shared with TRBD1. The J segment lost 4 bases and the V segment lost 7 bases, leaving 4 bases of the junction unmatched. From germline, CDR1 is WSHSY and CDR2 SAAADI. This CDR3 is 14 amino acids long.

The gene calls are TRBV28 and TRBJ1-4; 7 bases match TRBD1. Germline values: CDR1 MDHEN, CDR2 SYDVKM. The J segment lost 3 bases and the V segment lost 3 bases, leaving 10 bases of the junction unmatched. The length of the CDR3 is 17 residues. Written as DNA, the CDR3 is TGTGCCAGCAGTTTTTCTCAGACGGGGACAGCTAATGAAAAACTGTTTTTT. Protein sequence: CASSFSQTGTANEKLFF.

This clone was counted a single time. The rearrangement joins TRBV28 to TRBJ2-1, with D tentatively TRBD1 (6 bases). V lost 1 base, J lost 8 bases, and 12 bases lay in between. This CDR3 comprises 14 residues. Germline CDR1 MDHEN, CDR2 SYDVKM. In DNA, the CDR3 is TGTGCCAGCAGTTTATCACCCAGGGGTGATGAGCAGTTCTTC. This translates into CASSLSPRGDEQFF.

The chain has TRBV6-1 and TRBJ2-1, with D maybe TRBD2 (6 bases). Germline CDR1 and CDR2: MNHNS and SASEGT. V lost 6 bases to trimming and J lost 6 bases, with 15 bases between them. This CDR3 has 14 residues. The CDR3 DNA reads TGTGCCAGCAGATCGACTCAGGGAGGCAATGAGCAGTTCTTC. Protein product: CASRSTQGGNEQFF.

Written as DNA, the CDR3 is TGTGCCAGCAAGAGGACAGATTACAATCAGCCCCAGCATTTT. This gives the protein CASKRTDYNQPQHF. The rearrangement joins TRBV6-1 to TRBJ1-5; TRBD1 might be the D (6 bases). CDR3 size: 14 residues. The V and J ends lost 7 bases and 3 bases respectively, with 13 bases between them. CDR1 and CDR2 from the germline V gene are MNHNS and SASEGT.

The V call is TRBV7-2, the J call TRBJ1-1; 10 bases fit TRBD1. Germline V gives CDR1 SGHTA, CDR2 FQGNSA. V lost 8 bases to trimming and J lost 6 bases; unmatched junction nucleotides: 3. The CDR3 is 12 amino acids. CDR3 sequence: CASRQGASEAFF. The DNA of the CDR3 is TGTGCCAGCCGACAGGGGGCATCTGAAGCTTTCTTT.

The rearrangement links TRBV7-9 to TRBJ1-1, with TRBD1 identical over 10 bases. From germline, CDR1 is SEHNR and CDR2 FQNEAQ (reference sequence). The CDR3 totals 15 residues. The J segment lost 10 bases and the V segment lost 4 bases, leaving 12 bases of the junction unmatched. In nucleotides, the CDR3 is TGTGCCAGCAGCTCAGACCTAGGGACAGGGGTATCAGCTTTCTTT. As protein: CASSSDLGTGVSAFF.

This chain uses TRBV27 with TRBJ1-1; 9 bases are a match to TRBD1. CDR1 and CDR2 from the germline V gene are MNHEY and SMNVEV (reference sequence). The CDR3 consists of 17 residues. V trimming: 5 bases; J trimming: 1 base; junction bases outside the gene matches: 11. The CDR3 sequence: CASSSGTGLLGNTEAFF. CDR3 DNA: TGTGCCAGCAGTAGCGGGACAGGGCTCCTAGGGAACACTGAAGCTTTCTTT.

The J gene is TRBJ2-7, the V gene TRBV30; 10 positions agree with TRBD2. Germline V gene sequence: CDR1 GTSNPN, CDR2 SVGIG (reference sequence). The CDR3 extends over 15 amino acids. CDR3 bases: TGTGCGTTAGCACTAGCGGGAAGAACCTCCTACGAGCAGTACTTC. Its translation is CALALAGRTSYEQYF.

This clone was detected a few times. The rearrangement links TRBV10-3 to TRBJ2-1; 9 positions agree with TRBD2. The V gene's germline CDR1 is ENHRY and CDR2 SYGVKD. This CDR3 spans 15 amino acids. Trimming took 1 base from V and 6 from J; bases not matched to a gene: 4. Written as DNA, the CDR3 is TGTGCCATCAGTGAGTTTAGCGGGAGTATCAATGAGCAGTTCTTC. Translation gives CAISEFSGSINEQFF.

This sequence joins TRBV14 and TRBJ1-1; TRBD1 matches at 8 bases. CDR1 and CDR2 from the germline V gene are SGHDN and FVKESK. V was clipped by 2 bases and J by 6 bases; unmatched bases: 11. The CDR3 sequence is 16 residues long. The DNA of the CDR3 is TGTGCCAGCAGCCAACGTCGTCAGCAGGGGGCCTCTGAAGCTTTCTTT. Protein sequence: CASSQRRQQGASEAFF.

The chain links TRBV30 to TRBJ1-1; D unclear. The germline CDR1 and CDR2 sequences are GTSNPN and SVGIG (reference sequence). The CDR3 sequence is 13 residues long. Between the trimmed V and J ends, which lost 5 bases and 5 bases, there was a span of 15 bases. This CDR3 is CAWFWGTGTEAFF. The CDR3 DNA sequence: TGTGCCTGGTTTTGGGGTACGGGGACTGAAGCTTTCTTT.

The chain has TRBV27 and TRBJ1-6; TRBD1 might be the D (5 bases). The CDR3 is 16 amino acids. Germline CDR1 MNHEY, CDR2 SMNVEV (reference sequence). V gave up 2 bases and J gave up 6 bases, with 14 bases separating them. The CDR3 region is CASSLGGGGGNSPLHF. The DNA of the CDR3 is TGTGCCAGCAGTTTAGGGGGAGGCGGCGGTAATTCACCCCTCCACTTT.

This chain connects TRBV27 to TRBJ1-1; the match to TRBD1 covers 8 bases. The trim removed 5 bases at V and 4 bases at J, leaving 9 bases unmatched. The CDR3 spans 15 residues. Germline V lookup: CDR1 MNHEY, CDR2 SMNVEV (reference sequence). CDR3 protein: CASSPPGGAGTEAFF. The DNA for the CDR3 is TGTGCCAGCAGTCCGCCAGGGGGCGCGGGCACTGAAGCTTTCTTT.

This rearrangement joins TRBV9 to TRBJ2-7, with a possible D match to TRBD2 (6 bases). Trimming shortened V by 0 bases and J by 4 bases, and 11 bases separated the two germline ends. This CDR3 has 14 residues. Germline V gene sequence: CDR1 SGDLS, CDR2 YYNGEE. In DNA, the CDR3 is TGTGCCAGCAGCGTAGCGGGTCGGGGGTACGAGCAGTACTTC. Translating it yields CASSVAGRGYEQYF. Drawing the rest from reference TRBV9 and TRBJ2-7, the complete variable domain is DSGVTQTPKHLITATGQRVTLRCSPRSGDLSVYWYQQSLDQGLQFLIQYYNGEERAKGNILERFSAQQFPDLHSELNLSSLELGDSALYFCASSVAGRGYEQYFGPGTRLTVT.

The genes are TRBV6-6 and TRBJ2-1; 7 bases map to TRBD1. CDR1 and CDR2 (germline): MNHNY, SVGAGI (reference sequence). This CDR3 is 15 amino acids long. Trimming at V came to 7 bases and at J to 4 bases, leaving 10 bases not matched to a gene. CDR3 residues: CASTGRGGPYNEQFF. In nucleotides, the CDR3 is TGTGCCAGCACAGGTCGAGGGGGCCCATACAATGAGCAGTTCTTC.

The rearrangement joins TRBV29-1 to TRBJ2-5; 8 positions match TRBD1. This CDR3 is 14 amino acids long. The J segment lost 5 bases and the V segment lost 6 bases, leaving 11 bases of the junction unmatched. Germline CDR1 is SQVTM and CDR2 is ANQGSEA. For the CDR3, the DNA is TGCAGCGTCAGAGGAGGACAGGGTAGCGAGACCCAGTACTTC. It specifies CSVRGGQGSETQYF.

This clone turned up a few times. This rearrangement joins TRBV4-1 to TRBJ1-2, with 7 bases that match TRBD1. Per the germline V gene, CDR1 is MGHRA and CDR2 is YSYEKL. This CDR3 spans 14 amino acids. V dropped 0 bases and J dropped 7; count of bases not matched to a gene: 5. The CDR3 here is CASSQDSGTAGYTF. CDR3 nucleotide sequence: TGCGCCAGCAGCCAAGATTCCGGGACAGCTGGCTACACCTTC.

The CDR3, as DNA: TGTGCCAGTAGTGGATTAGCGGGGGGCCACCGGACTGAGCAGTTCTTC. Translating it yields CASSGLAGGHRTEQFF. V gene TRBV19 combines with J gene TRBJ2-1; 10 bases fit TRBD2. This CDR3 comprises 16 residues. After removal of 5 bases from V and 9 bases from J, the junction contained 13 bases not matched to a gene. The V gene's germline CDR1 is LNHDA and CDR2 SQIVND (reference sequence). Filled out from reference TRBV19 and TRBJ2-1, the complete variable domain reads DGGITQSPKYLFRKEGQNVTLSCEQNLNHDAMYWYRQDPGQGLRLIYYSQIVNDFQKGDIAEGYSVSREKKESFPLTVTSAQKNPTAFYLCASSGLAGGHRTEQFFGPGTRLTVL.

The rearrangement links TRBV13 to TRBJ2-1; 15 nucleotides align to TRBD2. Germline-derived CDR1 and CDR2 are PRHDT and FYEKMQ (reference sequence). With 2 bases clipped from V and 9 bases from J, the junction kept 11 bases outside the gene matches. CDR3 length equals 18 residues. The CDR3 here is CASSLSGLAGGSTGEQFF. CDR3 DNA: TGTGCCAGCAGCTTATCAGGACTAGCGGGGGGGTCTACAGGTGAGCAGTTCTTC.

The chain has TRBV28 and TRBJ2-1; D remains unclear. The CDR3 consists of 12 residues. The germline gives CDR1 MDHEN, CDR2 SYDVKM. V lost 1 base and J 10 bases, leaving 8 bases between the germline ends. The CDR3 is CASSLSGREQFF. The CDR3 DNA sequence: TGTGCCAGCAGTTTATCAGGAAGGGAGCAGTTCTTC.

This clone was seen a few times. V and J are TRBV5-1 and TRBJ2-2; TRBD1 is a possible D gene (5 bases). The CDR3 covers 13 residues. The germline gives CDR1 SGHRS, CDR2 YFSETQ. V was pared by 2 bases and J by 6 bases, with 8 bases between. This CDR3 is CASSFGAAGELFF. CDR3 DNA sequence: TGCGCCAGCAGCTTTGGGGCGGCCGGGGAGCTGTTTTTT.

The rearrangement joins TRBV5-1 to TRBJ1-1; D possibly corresponds to TRBD1 (6 bases). CDR1 SGHRS and CDR2 YFSETQ come from the germline V gene. This CDR3 has 14 residues. V lost 4 bases and J lost 4, with 14 bases in between. The CDR3 DNA sequence: TGCGCCAGCAGCGTCGGCCGAGGGGGCACTGAAGCTTTCTTT. Protein product: CASSVGRGGTEAFF. The whole variable domain, filled in from reference TRBV5-1 and TRBJ1-1, reads KAGVTQTPRYLIKTRGQQVTLSCSPISGHRSVSWYQQTPGQGLQFLFEYFSETQRNKGNFPGRFSGRQFSNSRSEMNVSTLELGDSALYLCASSVGRGGTEAFFGQGTRLTVV.

The rearrangement uses TRBV9 and TRBJ2-7; the match to TRBD2 covers 10 bases. The CDR3 totals 16 residues. Germline values: CDR1 SGDLS, CDR2 YYNGEE. The trim removed 0 bases at V and 6 bases at J, leaving 9 bases unmatched. The CDR3 nucleotides are TGTGCCAGCAGCGTAGAAGGACTAGCGGAGAGAAGCGAGCAGTACTTC. Translation gives CASSVEGLAERSEQYF.

The DNA for the CDR3 is TGTGCCAGCAGCTTAGGGGCCGGGGTGAACGAGCAGTACTTC. Its translation: CASSLGAGVNEQYF. V usage is TRBV7-6 and J usage is TRBJ2-7; maybe TRBD2 (5 bases). Per germline, CDR1 SGHVS and CDR2 FNYEAQ. The V gene lost 1 base and the J gene lost 5 bases, with 12 bases spanning the gap. The CDR3 is 14 amino acids.